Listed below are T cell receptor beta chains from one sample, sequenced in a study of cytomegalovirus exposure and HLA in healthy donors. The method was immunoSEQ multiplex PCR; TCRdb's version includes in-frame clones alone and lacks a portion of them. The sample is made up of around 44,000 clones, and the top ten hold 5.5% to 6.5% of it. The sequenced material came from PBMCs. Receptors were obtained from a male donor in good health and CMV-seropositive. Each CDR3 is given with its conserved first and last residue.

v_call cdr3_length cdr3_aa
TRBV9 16 CASSVGSGLAPHEQYF
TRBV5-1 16 CASSPASLQGAYEQYF
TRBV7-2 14 CASSPDRQLAEAFF
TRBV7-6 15 CASSLEAGINTEAFF
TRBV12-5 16 CASGLELLPKTGEAFF
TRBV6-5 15 CASSQTGVRNQPQHF
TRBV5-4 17 CASSPVPPGQDTDTQYF
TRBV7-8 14 CASSFRDRGETQYF
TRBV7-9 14 CASSLPNNQETQYF
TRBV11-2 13 CASSLGVRDTQYF